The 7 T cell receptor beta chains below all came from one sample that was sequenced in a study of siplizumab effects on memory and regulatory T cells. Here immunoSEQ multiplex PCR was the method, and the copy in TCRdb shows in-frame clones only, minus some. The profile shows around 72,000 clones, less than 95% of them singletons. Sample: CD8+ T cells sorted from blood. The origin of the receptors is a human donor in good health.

The CDR3 loop is CASSLGTGKKETQYF. In DNA, the CDR3 is TGCGCCAGCAGCTTGGGGACAGGGAAAAAAGAGACCCAGTACTTC. The chain carries TRBV5-1 and TRBJ2-5; TRBD1 aligns across 8 bases. The CDR3 has 15 amino acids. CDR1 SGHRS and CDR2 YFSETQ come from the germline V gene. V gave up 0 bases and J gave up 3 bases; unmatched junction bases: 4.

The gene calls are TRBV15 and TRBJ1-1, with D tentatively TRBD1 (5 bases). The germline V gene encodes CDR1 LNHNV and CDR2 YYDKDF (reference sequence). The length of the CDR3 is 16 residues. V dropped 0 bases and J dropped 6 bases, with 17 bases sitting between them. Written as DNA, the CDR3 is TGTGCCACCAGCAGAGATCGGGAGGGGCCAAGGGCTGAAGCTTTCTTT. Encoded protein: CATSRDREGPRAEAFF.

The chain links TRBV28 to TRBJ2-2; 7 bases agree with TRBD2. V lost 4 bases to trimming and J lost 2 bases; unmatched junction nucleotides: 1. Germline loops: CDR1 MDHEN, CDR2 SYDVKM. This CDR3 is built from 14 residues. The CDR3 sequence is CASSSGLNTGELFF. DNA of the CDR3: TGTGCCAGCAGTTCGGGACTAAACACCGGGGAGCTGTTTTTT.

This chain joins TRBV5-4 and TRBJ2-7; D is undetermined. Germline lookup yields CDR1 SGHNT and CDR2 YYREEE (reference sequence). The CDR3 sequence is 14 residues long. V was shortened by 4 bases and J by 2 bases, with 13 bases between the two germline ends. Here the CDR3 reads CASSLGLITYEQYF. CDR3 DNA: TGTGCCAGCAGCCTTGGCCTCATCACCTACGAGCAGTACTTC.

This CDR3 reads CASSLMGSGDPFSQYEQYF. The CDR3 bases are TGTGCCAGCAGCTTGATGGGCTCAGGGGACCCTTTTTCCCAATACGAGCAGTACTTC. The chain carries TRBV5-4 and TRBJ2-7; tentative D call: TRBD1 (6 bases). Per the germline V gene, CDR1 is SGHNT and CDR2 is YYREEE (reference sequence). The CDR3 sequence is 19 residues long. V lost 1 base and J lost 4, with 27 bases in between. The variable domain in full, with the rest retrieved from reference TRBV5-4 and TRBJ2-7, is ETGVTQSPTHLIKTRGQQVTLRCSSQSGHNTVSWYQQALGQGPQFIFQYYREEENGRGNFPPRFSGLQFPNYSSELNVNALELDDSALYLCASSLMGSGDPFSQYEQYFGPGTRLTVT.

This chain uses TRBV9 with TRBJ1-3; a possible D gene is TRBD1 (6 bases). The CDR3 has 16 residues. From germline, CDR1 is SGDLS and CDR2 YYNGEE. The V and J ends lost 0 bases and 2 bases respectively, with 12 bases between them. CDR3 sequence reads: CASSVGQAGAGNTIYF. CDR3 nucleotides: TGTGCCAGCAGCGTAGGTCAGGCAGGGGCTGGAAACACCATATATTTT.

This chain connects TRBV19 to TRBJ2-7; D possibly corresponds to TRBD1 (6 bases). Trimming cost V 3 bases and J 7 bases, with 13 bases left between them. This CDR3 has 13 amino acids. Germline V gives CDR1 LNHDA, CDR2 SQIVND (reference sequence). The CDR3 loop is CASSIFGGEEQYF. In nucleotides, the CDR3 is TGTGCCAGTAGTATCTTTGGGGGCGAGGAGCAGTACTTC.